The clone carrying this T cell receptor (beta chain) occurred a few times. V was shortened by 3 bases and J by 0 bases, with 11 bases between the two germline ends. Germline CDR1 SGHTA, CDR2 FQGNSA. There are 16 residues in the CDR3. TCRdb re-analysed the 5' RACE reads in MiXCR, keeping a single row per CDR3 protein. The sample records hundreds of thousands of distinct CDR3 sequences, roughly 12% being singletons. This specimen belongs to a study of T cells after yellow fever vaccination. Study summary: Each low-cell-number fraction was prepared by means of SMART-Seq v4 Ultra Low Input.

The sample here was PBMCs, taken on the day of the first yellow fever vaccination. The V call is TRBV7-2, the J call TRBJ2-2, with D tentatively TRBD2 (5 bases). This sequence was found in a man aged 18 to 35 who received the YFV17D yellow fever vaccine. As DNA, the CDR3 is TGTGCCAGCAGCTTCCCCGGGGTTGCGAACACCGGGGAGCTGTTTTTT. Its protein is CASSFPGVANTGELFF.